These 2 T cell receptor beta chains came from one sample sequenced in a study of shared clonotypes between healthy human individuals. TCRdb keeps only in-frame clones here, not all; method: immunoSEQ multiplex PCR. Here the sample spans roughly 1,500,000 clones, 98% being singletons. Sequencing used naive CD4+ T cells sorted from blood. The subset: CD45RA+ positively selected. These receptor sequences come from a man aged 25 to 45 in good health.

V is TRBV7-8 and J is TRBJ2-3, with a tentative D call TRBD2 (5 bases). The germline V gene has CDR1 SGHVS and CDR2 FQNEAQ. The CDR3 contains 15 residues. Between the trimmed V and J ends, which lost 5 bases and 0 bases, there was a span of 12 bases. CDR3 DNA: TGTGCCAGCAGCACCCTAGGGAGTAGCACAGATACGCAGTATTTT. This gives the protein CASSTLGSSTDTQYF.

V usage is TRBV20-1 and J usage is TRBJ2-1, with D unresolved. The CDR3 loop spans 11 amino acids. V lost 8 bases and J lost 5, with 10 bases in between. The germline V gene encodes CDR1 DFQATT and CDR2 SNEGSKA (reference sequence). DNA for the CDR3: TGCAGTTTGTCCGAAAACAATGAGCAGTTCTTC. Protein: CSLSENNEQFF.